This T cell receptor (beta chain) comes out of a study of patients and donors after allogeneic stem cell transplantation. TCRdb analysed the RT-PCR reads with MiXCR anew, one entry per CDR3 protein. Of over 130,000 distinct CDR3 sequences listed, 37% are singletons. The clonotype originates from a human donor who was either an allogeneic HSCT recipient or a stem cell or donor lymphocyte infusion donor (not recorded which). It is not recorded whose cells these are; they may come from a transplant donor. Material for sequencing was blood, either unsorted or a sorted T cell fraction (not recorded which).

The CDR3 protein is CASSVADRVGTEAFF. The CDR3 bases are TGTGCCAGCAGCGTAGCGGACAGGGTCGGCACTGAAGCTTTCTTT. The rearrangement uses TRBV9 and TRBJ1-1; TRBD1 agrees at 8 bases. The V gene end was trimmed by 0 bases and the J gene end by 4 bases; junction bases not matched to a gene: 5. The CDR3 contains 15 residues. CDR1 SGDLS and CDR2 YYNGEE come from the germline V gene.